This T cell receptor (beta chain) emerged from a study of blood T cells in healthy people across ages. A second about 7 to 12 cycle PCR used barcoded and J-beta primers. TCRdb redid the calling of the 5' RACE reads with MiXCR, one entry per CDR3 protein. Altogether some 1.8 million distinct CDR3 sequences are present, approximately 40% being singletons, with the ten largest covering approximately 22%. V lost 4 bases to trimming and J lost 13 bases, with 23 bases between them. The CDR3 is 15 amino acids. In its sample, this clonotype was seen a few times. This TCR derives from a human donor in good health. V gene TRBV12-3 or TRBV12-4 combines with J gene TRBJ2-4, with D perhaps matching TRBD1 (6 bases). Material: blood. The CDR3, as DNA: TGTGCCAGCAGTTCCGGTGGGGGCCCCGTACCGCTACAGTACTTC. This translates into CASSSGGGPVPLQYF.